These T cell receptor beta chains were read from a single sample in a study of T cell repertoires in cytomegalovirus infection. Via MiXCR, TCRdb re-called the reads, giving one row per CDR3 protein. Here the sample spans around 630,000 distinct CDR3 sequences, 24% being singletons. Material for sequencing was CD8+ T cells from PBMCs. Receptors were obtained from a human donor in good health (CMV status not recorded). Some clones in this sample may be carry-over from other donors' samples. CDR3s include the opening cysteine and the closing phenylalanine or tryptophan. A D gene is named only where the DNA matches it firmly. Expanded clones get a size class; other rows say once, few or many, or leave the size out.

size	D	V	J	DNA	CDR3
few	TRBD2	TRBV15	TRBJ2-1	TGTGCCACCAGCCCCCAGGGCGGGGGGGGCTCCTACAATGAGCAGTTCTTC	CATSPQGGGGSYNEQFF
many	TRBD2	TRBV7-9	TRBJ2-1	TGTGCCAGCAGCTTAGTTGGGAGCGGGGGGGATTACAATGAGCAGTTCTTC	CASSLVGSGGDYNEQFF
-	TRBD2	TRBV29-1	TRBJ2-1	TGCAGCGTGCGGGGGGGGTTCAATGAGCAGTTCTTC	CSVRGGFNEQFF
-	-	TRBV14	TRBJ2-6	TGTGCCAGCAGCCAAGTACGGGCCAGGTCAGCCTCTGGGGCCAACGTCCTGACTTTC	CASSQVRARSASGANVLTF
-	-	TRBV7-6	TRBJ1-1	TGTGCCAGCAGCTTAGACTTCGAAGCTTTCTTT	CASSLDFEAFF
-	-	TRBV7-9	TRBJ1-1	TGTGCCAGCAGCTTAGGAGGGGGGCAGGCCGAAGCTTTCTTT	CASSLGGGQAEAFF
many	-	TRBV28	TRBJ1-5	TGTGCCAGCGGGTATGGGGTAAGCAATCAGCCCCAGCATTTT	CASGYGVSNQPQHF
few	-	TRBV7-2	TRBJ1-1	TGTGCCAGCAGCTTAGACCCGGCCCCTGAAGCTTTCTTT	CASSLDPAPEAFF
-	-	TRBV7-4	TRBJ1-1	TGTGCCAGCAGCGCCTACAGGGAAGCTTTCTTT	CASSAYREAFF
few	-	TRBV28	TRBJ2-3	TGTGCCAGCAGCCCCCTGGCGGGGTTTGGAGATACGCAGTATTTT	CASSPLAGFGDTQYF
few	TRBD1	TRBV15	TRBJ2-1	TGTGCCACCGCGGGACAGGCTAACAATGAGCAGTTCTTC	CATAGQANNEQFF
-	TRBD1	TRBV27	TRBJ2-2	TGTGCCAGCACCCTGTCAGGGGGCGGGGAGCTGTTTTTT	CASTLSGGGELFF
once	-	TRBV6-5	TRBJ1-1	TGTGCCAGCAGTCGAGGGGATATGAACACTGAAGCTTTCTTT	CASSRGDMNTEAFF
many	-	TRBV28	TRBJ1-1	TGTGCCAGCAGTTTTCGACAAGCCGCTGAAGCTTTCTTT	CASSFRQAAEAFF
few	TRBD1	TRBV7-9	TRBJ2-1	TGTGCCAGCAGCCCTAGTGGGGACAGGGACTGGCGGAGGAGCAATGAGCAGTTCTTC	CASSPSGDRDWRRSNEQFF
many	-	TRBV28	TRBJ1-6	TGTGCCAGCAGTCCCCCGGGTGGTTCACCCCTCCACTTT	CASSPPGGSPLHF
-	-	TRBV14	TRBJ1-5	TGTGCCAGCAGCCCGGGCGGGGTCAGCCCGGATTGGCAGCCCCAGCATTTT	CASSPGGVSPDWQPQHF
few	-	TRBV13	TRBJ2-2	TGCGCCAGCAGCTTGGCCGAGACCGGGGAGCTGTTTTTT	CASSLAETGELFF
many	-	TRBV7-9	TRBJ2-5	TGTGCCAGCAGCTCAGACAGGAAGGAGACCCAGTACTTC	CASSSDRKETQYF
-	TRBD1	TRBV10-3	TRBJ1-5	TGTGCCATCAGTGAATTGTGGGACAGCCACAATCAGCCCCAGCATTTT	CAISELWDSHNQPQHF
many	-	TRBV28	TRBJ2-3	TGTGCCAGCAGTTCCGTCCTAGCGCATCTCACAGATACGCAGTATTTT	CASSSVLAHLTDTQYF
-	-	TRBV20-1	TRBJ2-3	TGCAGTGCCACATCCGGGACGAGGAGCACAGATACGCAGTATTTT	CSATSGTRSTDTQYF
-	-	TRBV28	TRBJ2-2	TGTGCCAGCAGAACAATACGTGAGAGGCCCGGGGAGCTGTTTTTT	CASRTIRERPGELFF
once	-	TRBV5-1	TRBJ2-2	TGCGCCAGCAGCTACGTTGTCGGGGAGCTGTTTTTT	CASSYVVGELFF
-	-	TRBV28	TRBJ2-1	TGTGCCAGCAGTTCCCCGCGGACCTACAATGAGCAGTTCTTC	CASSSPRTYNEQFF
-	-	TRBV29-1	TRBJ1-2	TGCAGCGTTCCCCTTTTTGGCGGCTACACCTTC	CSVPLFGGYTF
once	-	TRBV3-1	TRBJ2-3	TGTGCCAGCAGGGGAGAGACGGGGCCTACAGATACGCAGTATTTT	CASRGETGPTDTQYF
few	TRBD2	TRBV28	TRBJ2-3	TGTGCCAGCAGTTTCAATAGCGGGGGCCCGAGCACAGATACGCAGTATTTT	CASSFNSGGPSTDTQYF
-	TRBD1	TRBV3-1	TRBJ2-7	TGTGCCAGCAGCCCCGGGACAGCAACCTACGAGGGGCAGTACTTC	CASSPGTATYEGQYF
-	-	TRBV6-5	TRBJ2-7	TGTGCCAGCAGTTACAACAGTAAAACCGAGCAGTACTTC	CASSYNSKTEQYF
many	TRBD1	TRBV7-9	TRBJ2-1	TGTGCCAGCAGCCCACGACCGGGACAGAGGTCCTACAATGAGCAGTTCTTC	CASSPRPGQRSYNEQFF
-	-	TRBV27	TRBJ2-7	TGTGCCAGCGGCACCGAGGGGCTCGAGCAGTACTTC	CASGTEGLEQYF
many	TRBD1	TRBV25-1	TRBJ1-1	TGTGCCAGCAGTCGTCACGGGACAGGGGTAGCTTTCTTT	CASSRHGTGVAFF
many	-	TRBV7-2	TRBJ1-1	TGTGCCAGCAGCTTAAAAGGGTTGGGCGGCACTGAAGCTTTCTTT	CASSLKGLGGTEAFF
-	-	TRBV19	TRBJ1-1	TGTGCCAGTAGTATAACCGGGCACGGGGGGCGGACTGAAGCTTTCTTT	CASSITGHGGRTEAFF
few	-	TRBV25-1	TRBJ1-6	TGTGCCAGCAGCCGGGGGGCTCCCTATAATTCACCCCTCCACTTT	CASSRGAPYNSPLHF
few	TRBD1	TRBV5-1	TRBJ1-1	TGCGCCAGCAGCTCCTCAGGGGGCGAGGTCCCCCCTGAAGCTTTCTTT	CASSSSGGEVPPEAFF
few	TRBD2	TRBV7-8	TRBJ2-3	TGTGCCAGCAGCCCTAGCGGGGGGAAAACAGATACGCAGTATTTT	CASSPSGGKTDTQYF
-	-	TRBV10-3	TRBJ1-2	TGTGCCATCAGTGGTGAAATCAGAGCGCATGGCTACACCTTC	CAISGEIRAHGYTF
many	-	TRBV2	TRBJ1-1	TGTGCCCCGGGAGATACTGAAGCTTTCTTT	CAPGDTEAFF
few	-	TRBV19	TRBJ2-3	TGTGCCAGTAGATCTGACAGGTACACAGATACGCAGTATTTT	CASRSDRYTDTQYF
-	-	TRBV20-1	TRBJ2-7	TGCAGTGCTAGAGACGGACAAAGCTACGAGCAGTACTTC	CSARDGQSYEQYF
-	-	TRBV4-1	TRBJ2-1	TGCGCCAGCAGCCATTTTACACCGGCGGCTAACAATGAGCAGTTCTTC	CASSHFTPAANNEQFF
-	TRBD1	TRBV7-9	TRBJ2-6	TGTGCCAGCAGCGTGACAGGGACTGGGGCCAACGTCCTGACTTTC	CASSVTGTGANVLTF
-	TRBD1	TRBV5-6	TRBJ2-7	TGTGCCAGCAGCTTGTTCCGGGGACAGGGTGGATCCTACGAGCAGTACTTC	CASSLFRGQGGSYEQYF
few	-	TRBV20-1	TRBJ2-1	TGCAGTGCTCTCATAGCCTACAATGAGCAGTTCTTC	CSALIAYNEQFF
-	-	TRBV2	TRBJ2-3	TGTGCCAGCAGTCCGCGCCTGGGGATGAATGCAGATACGCAGTATTTT	CASSPRLGMNADTQYF
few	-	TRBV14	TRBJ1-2	TGTGCCAGCAGCCGAAATCGAGGAGAACTACTCGTCTATGGCTACACCTTC	CASSRNRGELLVYGYTF
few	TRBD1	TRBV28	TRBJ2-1	TGTGCCAGCAAGGTGGGACAGGACTTCTACAATGAGCAGTTCTTC	CASKVGQDFYNEQFF
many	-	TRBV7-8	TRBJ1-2	TGTGCCAGCAGCTTAGAGCGGACAACTACCACGAGCTATGGCTACACCTTC	CASSLERTTTTSYGYTF
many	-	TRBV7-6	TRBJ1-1	TGTGCCAGCAGCACCCCAATTCCAATGTCAGCCAGGGGGAACACTGAAGCTTTCTTT	CASSTPIPMSARGNTEAFF
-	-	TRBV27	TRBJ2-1	TGTGCCAGCAGTTCTGGCCAGGGATCTGAGCAGTTCTTC	CASSSGQGSEQFF
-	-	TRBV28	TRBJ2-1	TGTGCCAGCAGTTCCCTGGTGGGGGCTCTTAACAATGAGCAGTTCTTC	CASSSLVGALNNEQFF
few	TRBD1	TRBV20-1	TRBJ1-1	TGCAGTGCTAGAGAAGGGGGCCTAACTTCTGGTACTGAAGCTTTCTTT	CSAREGGLTSGTEAFF